This T cell receptor beta chain was recovered during a study of long-term antiretroviral therapy in people with HIV. Study results and limitations: When set beside controls, HIV repertoires had CDR3 length ranges that were narrower. Regardless of time point, clones expanded before ART dominated the repertoire. Transplant-donor-level diversity was not reached after ART, though diversity increased.

Concerning this clone: The antigen remains undetermined.

Germline CDR1 is MNHNS and CDR2 is SASEGT. This CDR3 has 14 amino acids. J lost 3 bases, V lost 6 bases, and 7 bases had no gene match. The assay used was immunoSEQ (version v3.0), run at survey level. Some clones are missing from TCRdb's copy, which holds only in-frame ones; the method was immunoSEQ multiplex PCR. The sample holds around 16,000 clones, over 70% seen once. The sequenced sample was unsorted PBMCs, obtained 1.5 years before starting antiretroviral therapy. This sequence originates from a woman aged 50 to 60 with HIV. This rearrangement joins TRBV6-1 to TRBJ2-7; the match to TRBD1 covers 8 bases. DNA for the CDR3: TGTGCCAGCAGGGACAGGGAGATAATCTACGAGCAGTACTTC. It is translated as CASRDREIIYEQYF.